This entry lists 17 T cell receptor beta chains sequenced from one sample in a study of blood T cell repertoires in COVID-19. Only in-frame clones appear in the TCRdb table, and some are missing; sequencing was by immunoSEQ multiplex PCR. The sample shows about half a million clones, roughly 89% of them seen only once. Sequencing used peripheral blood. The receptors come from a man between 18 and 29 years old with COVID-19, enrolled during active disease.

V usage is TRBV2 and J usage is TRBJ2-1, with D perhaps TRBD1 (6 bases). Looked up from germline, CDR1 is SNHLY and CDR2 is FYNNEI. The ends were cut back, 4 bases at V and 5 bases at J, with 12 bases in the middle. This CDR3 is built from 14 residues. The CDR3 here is CASSAGWTDNEQFF. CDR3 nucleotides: TGTGCCAGCAGTGCTGGGTGGACAGACAATGAGCAGTTCTTC.

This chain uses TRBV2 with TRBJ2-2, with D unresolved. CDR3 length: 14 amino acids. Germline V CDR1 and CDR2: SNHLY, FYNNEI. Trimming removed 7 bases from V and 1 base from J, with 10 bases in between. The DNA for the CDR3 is TGTGCCAGCACCCTACGACAGAACACCGGGGAGCTGTTTTTT. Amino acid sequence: CASTLRQNTGELFF.

The CDR3 sequence: CASGRSSYNEQFF. CDR3 DNA sequence: TGTGCCAGCGGGAGGAGCTCCTACAATGAGCAGTTCTTC. The gene calls are TRBV6-5 and TRBJ2-1; maybe TRBD2 (6 bases). Germline V gene lookup returns CDR1 MNHEY and CDR2 SVGAGI. CDR3 length equals 13 residues. Deletions cut 8 bases from V and 0 bases from J, with 8 bases between.

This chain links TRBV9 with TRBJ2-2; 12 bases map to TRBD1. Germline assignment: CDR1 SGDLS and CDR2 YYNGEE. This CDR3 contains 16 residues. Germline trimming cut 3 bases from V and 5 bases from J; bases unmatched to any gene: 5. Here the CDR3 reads CASSGMGQGATGELFF. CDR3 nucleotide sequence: TGTGCCAGCAGCGGAATGGGACAGGGGGCAACCGGGGAGCTGTTTTTT.

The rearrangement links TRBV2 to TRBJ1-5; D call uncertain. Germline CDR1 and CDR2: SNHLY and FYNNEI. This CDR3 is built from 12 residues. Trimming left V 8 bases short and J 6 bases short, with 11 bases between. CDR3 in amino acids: CASLGTGQPQHF. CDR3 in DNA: TGTGCCAGCTTGGGTACGGGTCAGCCCCAGCATTTT.

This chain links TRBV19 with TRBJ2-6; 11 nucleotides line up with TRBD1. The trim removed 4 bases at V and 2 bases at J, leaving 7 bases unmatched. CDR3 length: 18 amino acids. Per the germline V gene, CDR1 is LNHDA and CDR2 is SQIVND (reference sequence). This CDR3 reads CASSTRTGGFTGANVLTF. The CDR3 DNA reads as TGTGCCAGTAGTACTCGGACAGGGGGCTTTACTGGGGCCAACGTCCTGACTTTC.

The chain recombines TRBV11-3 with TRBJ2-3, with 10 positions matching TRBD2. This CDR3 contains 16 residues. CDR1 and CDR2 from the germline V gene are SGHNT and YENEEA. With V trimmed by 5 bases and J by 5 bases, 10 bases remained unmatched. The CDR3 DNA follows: TGTGCCAGCAGCCCCCAGCTAGCGGGAGTCAGAGATACGCAGTATTTT. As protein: CASSPQLAGVRDTQYF.

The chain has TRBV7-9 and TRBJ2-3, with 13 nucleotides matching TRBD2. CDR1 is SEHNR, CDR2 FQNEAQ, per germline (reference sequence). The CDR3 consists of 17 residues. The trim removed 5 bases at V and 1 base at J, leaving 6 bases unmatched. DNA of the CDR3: TGTGCCAGCAGCCCCCGGACTAGCGGGAGCGGCACAGATACGCAGTATTTT. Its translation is CASSPRTSGSGTDTQYF.

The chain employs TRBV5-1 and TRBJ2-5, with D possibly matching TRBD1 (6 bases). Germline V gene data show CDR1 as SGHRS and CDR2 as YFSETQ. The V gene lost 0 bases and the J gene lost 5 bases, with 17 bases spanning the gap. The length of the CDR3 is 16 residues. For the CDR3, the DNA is TGCGCCAGCAGCTTGGCTCGCCCAGGGGTGGGGGAGACCCAGTACTTC. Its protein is CASSLARPGVGETQYF.

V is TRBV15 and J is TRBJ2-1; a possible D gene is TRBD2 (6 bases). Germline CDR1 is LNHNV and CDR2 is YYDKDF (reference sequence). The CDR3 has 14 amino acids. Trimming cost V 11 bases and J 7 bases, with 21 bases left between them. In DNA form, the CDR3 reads TGTGCCTCGAGTACCGGGACTGCTTCAAATGAGCAGTTCTTC. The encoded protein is CASSTGTASNEQFF. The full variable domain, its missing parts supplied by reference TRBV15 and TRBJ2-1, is DAMVIQNPRYQVTQFGKPVTLSCSQTLNHNVMYWYQQKSSQAPKLLFHYYDKDFNNEADTPDNFQSRRPNTSFCFLDIRSPGLGDTAMYLCASSTGTASNEQFFGPGTRLTVL.

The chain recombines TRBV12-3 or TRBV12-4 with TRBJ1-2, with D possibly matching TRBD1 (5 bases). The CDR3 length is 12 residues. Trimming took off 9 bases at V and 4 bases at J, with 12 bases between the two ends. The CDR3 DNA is TGTGCCAGTTCACAGGCGTTCTATGGCTACACCTTC. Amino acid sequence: CASSQAFYGYTF.

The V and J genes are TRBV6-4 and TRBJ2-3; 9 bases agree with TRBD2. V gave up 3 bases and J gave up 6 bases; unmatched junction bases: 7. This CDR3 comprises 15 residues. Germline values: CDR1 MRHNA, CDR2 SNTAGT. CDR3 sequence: CASSECGGAGDTQYF. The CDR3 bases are TGTGCCAGCAGTGAGTGCGGGGGGGCCGGGGATACGCAGTATTTT.

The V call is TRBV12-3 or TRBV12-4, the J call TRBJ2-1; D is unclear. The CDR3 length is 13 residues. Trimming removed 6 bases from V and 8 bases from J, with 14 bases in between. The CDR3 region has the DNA TGTGCCAGCAGCCGAGGTTTTGGCCATGAGCAGTTCTTC. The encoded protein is CASSRGFGHEQFF.

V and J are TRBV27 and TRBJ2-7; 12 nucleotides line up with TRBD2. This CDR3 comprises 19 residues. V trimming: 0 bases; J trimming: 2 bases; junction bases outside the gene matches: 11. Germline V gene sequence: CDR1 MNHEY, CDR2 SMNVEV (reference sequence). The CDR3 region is CASSLSPSGRADRPYEQYF. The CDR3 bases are TGTGCCAGCAGTTTATCTCCTAGCGGGAGGGCCGATCGCCCCTACGAGCAGTACTTC.

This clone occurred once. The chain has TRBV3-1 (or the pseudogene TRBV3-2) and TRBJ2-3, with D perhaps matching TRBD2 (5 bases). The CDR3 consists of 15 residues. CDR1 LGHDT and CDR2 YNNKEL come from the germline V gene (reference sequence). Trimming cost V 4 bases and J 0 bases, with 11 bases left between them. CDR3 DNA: TGTGCCAGCAGCCTCAGCGGCCAAAGCACAGATACGCAGTATTTT. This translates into CASSLSGQSTDTQYF.

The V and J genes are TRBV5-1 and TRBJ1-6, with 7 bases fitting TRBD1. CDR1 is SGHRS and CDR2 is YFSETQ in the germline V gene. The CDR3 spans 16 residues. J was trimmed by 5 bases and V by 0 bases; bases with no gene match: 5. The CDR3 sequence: CASSLEGQHNNSPLHF. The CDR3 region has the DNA TGCGCCAGCAGCTTGGAGGGACAGCATAATAATTCACCCCTCCACTTT.

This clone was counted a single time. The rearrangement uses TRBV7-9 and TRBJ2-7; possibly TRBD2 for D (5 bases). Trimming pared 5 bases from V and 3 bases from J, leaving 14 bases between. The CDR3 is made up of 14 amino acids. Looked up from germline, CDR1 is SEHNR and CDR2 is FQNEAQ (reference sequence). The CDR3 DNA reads TGTGCCAGCAGCATATGGTCGGGATTCTACGAGCAGTACTTC. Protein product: CASSIWSGFYEQYF.